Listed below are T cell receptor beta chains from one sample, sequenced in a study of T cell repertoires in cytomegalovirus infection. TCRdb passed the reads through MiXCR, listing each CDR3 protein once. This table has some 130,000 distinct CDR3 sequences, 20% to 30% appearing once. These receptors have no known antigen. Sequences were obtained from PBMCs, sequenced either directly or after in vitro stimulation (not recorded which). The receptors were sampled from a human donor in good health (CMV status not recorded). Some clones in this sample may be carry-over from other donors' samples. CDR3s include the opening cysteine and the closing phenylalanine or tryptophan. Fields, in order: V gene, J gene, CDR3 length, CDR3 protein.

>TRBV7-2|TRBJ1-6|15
CASRPQGFYNSPLHF
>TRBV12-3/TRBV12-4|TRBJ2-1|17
CASSLGYRGQGANEQFF
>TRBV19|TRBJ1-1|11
CASGGYTEAFF
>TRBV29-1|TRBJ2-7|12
CSGGQGEYEQYF
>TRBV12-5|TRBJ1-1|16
CASGLGQGIGNTEAFF
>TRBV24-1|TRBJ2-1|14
CATSDTAVYNEQFF
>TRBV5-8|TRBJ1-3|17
CASSLRARGNSGNTIYF
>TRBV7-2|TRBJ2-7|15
CASSLGGQSSYEQYF
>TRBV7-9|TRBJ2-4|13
CASSLQWPNIQYF
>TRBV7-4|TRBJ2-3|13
CASSLVIPDTQYF
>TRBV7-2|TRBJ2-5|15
CASSLGGGNQETQYF
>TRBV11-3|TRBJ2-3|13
CASTPPSTDTQYF
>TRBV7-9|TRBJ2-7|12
CASSRDFDEQYF
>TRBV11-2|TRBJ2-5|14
CASSLFSSGETQYF
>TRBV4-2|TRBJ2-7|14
CASSQVSGDYEQYF
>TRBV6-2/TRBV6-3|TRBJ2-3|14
CASSLAGVTDTQYF
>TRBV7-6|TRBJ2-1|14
CASSPDRTYNEQFF
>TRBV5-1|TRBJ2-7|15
CASSLGTGGAYEQYF